The next 24 T cell receptor beta chains were all read from a single sample in a study of CD8 T cells in Susac syndrome. Random hexamers primed reverse transcription of roughly 0.5 to 1 ug RNA. TCRdb ran MiXCR on the immunoSEQ multiplex PCR reads and lists one entry per CDR3 protein. The sample shows about 300,000 distinct CDR3 sequences, about 89% of them seen only once. Material: CD8+ T cells from PBMCs. All receptors derive from a human donor with multiple sclerosis.

This clonotype occurred once. The rearrangement joins TRBV28 to TRBJ2-7, with TRBD2 as a possible D gene (5 bases). The CDR3 extends over 13 amino acids. Germline CDR1 MDHEN, CDR2 SYDVKM. Trimming cost V 5 bases and J 4 bases, with 12 bases left between them. CDR3 sequence: CASSPLAEYEQYF. In DNA form, the CDR3 reads TGTGCCAGCAGTCCCCTAGCAGAGTACGAGCAGTACTTC.

The rearrangement uses TRBV7-6 and TRBJ2-1; 13 nucleotides match TRBD2. V was clipped by 4 bases and J by 12 bases; unmatched bases: 9. The length of the CDR3 is 15 residues. The germline gives CDR1 SGHVS, CDR2 FNYEAQ. In nucleotides, the CDR3 is TGTGCCAGCAGCTCCCCAAGGACTAGCGGGAGAAGGCAGTTCTTC. This sequence encodes CASSSPRTSGRRQFF.

This chain joins TRBV4-3 and TRBJ2-3; 9 positions match TRBD2. After removal of 0 bases from V and 4 bases from J, the junction contained 5 bases not matched to a gene. The CDR3 totals 16 residues. Germline V gene data show CDR1 as LGHNA and CDR2 as YSLEER. CDR3 sequence reads: CASSQDRRGGSDTQYF. Written as DNA, the CDR3 is TGCGCCAGCAGCCAAGATAGGCGGGGGGGCTCAGATACGCAGTATTTT.

The chain carries TRBV28 and TRBJ1-4, with a possible D match to TRBD1 (5 bases). The CDR3 contains 15 residues. With 6 bases removed from V and 8 bases from J, the gap between germline ends came to 19 bases. Per germline, CDR1 MDHEN and CDR2 SYDVKM. DNA of the CDR3: TGTGCCAGCAGCCAAGCAACAGGCAGTAGAGAAAAACTGTTTTTT. Its protein product is CASSQATGSREKLFF.

The CDR3 here is CASSYEERGEAFF. The CDR3 nucleotides are TGTGCCAGCAGTTATGAGGAAAGGGGTGAAGCTTTCTTT. The gene calls are TRBV6-5 and TRBJ1-1; weak D call: TRBD1 (5 bases). The V gene's germline CDR1 is MNHEY and CDR2 SVGAGI. This CDR3 comprises 13 residues. Trimming pared 3 bases from V and 7 bases from J, leaving 12 bases between.

The rearrangement links TRBV6-1 to TRBJ2-7, with D possibly matching TRBD2 (5 bases). The ends were cut back, 7 bases at V and 2 bases at J, with 21 bases in the middle. The CDR3 runs 16 residues. CDR1 and CDR2 (germline): MNHNS, SASEGT. The CDR3 region has the DNA TGTGCCAGCATCATTCGGGGAGCTAGCTCAACCTACGAGCAGTACTTC. This gives the protein CASIIRGASSTYEQYF.

This clonotype has a single count. The rearrangement joins TRBV30 to TRBJ1-2; 8 bases are shared with TRBD1. Germline CDR1 reads GTSNPN; CDR2 reads SVGIG (reference sequence). The CDR3 is 11 residues long. The V segment lost 7 bases and the J segment 4 bases; nucleotides outside the gene matches: 2. In DNA, the CDR3 is TGTGCCTTTGACAGGGGCTATGGCTACACCTTC. Its translation: CAFDRGYGYTF.

The V and J genes are TRBV29-1 and TRBJ2-1; 7 bases fit TRBD1. The CDR3 totals 16 residues. Germline-derived CDR1 and CDR2 are SQVTM and ANQGSEA. V lost 7 bases and J lost 5; bases outside the gene matches: 17. CDR3 loop: CSGGGGDREGDNEQFF. The CDR3 coding sequence is TGCAGCGGAGGTGGGGGAGACAGGGAAGGAGACAATGAGCAGTTCTTC.

The chain links TRBV30 to TRBJ1-1; weak D call: TRBD1 (6 bases). This CDR3 has 12 amino acids. V was cut by 5 bases and J by 5 bases, with 12 bases left in between. In germline, CDR1 is GTSNPN, CDR2 SVGIG (reference sequence). CDR3 coding DNA: TGTGCCTGGTCAGGGGATGGGACTGAAGCTTTCTTT. Its translation: CAWSGDGTEAFF.

This sequence joins TRBV5-6 and TRBJ2-1; 12 nucleotides match TRBD2. Trimming took 5 bases from V and 0 from J; bases not matched to a gene: 9. Germline CDR1 reads SGHDT; CDR2 reads YYEEEE. This CDR3 region has 18 residues. CDR3 residues: CASSYPSLAGGSYNEQFF. The CDR3 region has the DNA TGTGCCAGCAGTTACCCATCACTAGCGGGGGGCTCCTACAATGAGCAGTTCTTC. Full variable domain (outside the CDR3, taken from reference TRBV5-6 and TRBJ2-1): DAGVTQSPTHLIKTRGQQVTLRCSPKSGHDTVSWYQQALGQGPQFIFQYYEEEERQRGNFPDRFSGHQFPNYSSELNVNALLLGDSALYLCASSYPSLAGGSYNEQFFGPGTRLTVL.

The rearrangement joins TRBV10-3 to TRBJ2-7, with TRBD1 identical over 7 bases. Germline V gene lookup returns CDR1 ENHRY and CDR2 SYGVKD. This CDR3 comprises 20 residues. V gave up 0 bases and J gave up 2 bases; unmatched junction bases: 19. This CDR3 reads CAISESRGAPGQLSAYEQYF. The CDR3 DNA follows: TGTGCCATCAGTGAGTCGAGGGGAGCCCCGGGACAGCTCTCCGCCTACGAGCAGTACTTC.

The chain combines TRBV7-9 with TRBJ2-7; tentatively, D is TRBD1 (6 bases). V was clipped by 8 bases and J by 4 bases, with 12 bases between them. CDR1 is SEHNR and CDR2 is FQNEAQ in the germline V gene (reference sequence). The CDR3 has 12 residues. This CDR3 is CASGTGLYEQYF. CDR3 coding DNA: TGTGCCAGCGGAACAGGGTTATACGAGCAGTACTTC. Combining the CDR3 with reference TRBV7-9 and TRBJ2-7 gives the whole variable domain DTGVSQNPRHKITKRGQNVTFRCDPISEHNRLYWYRQTLGQGPEFLTYFQNEAQLEKSRLLSDRFSAERPKGSFSTLEIQRTEQGDSAMYLCASGTGLYEQYFGPGTRLTVT.

The table lists this clonotype with a count of one. This sequence joins TRBV7-9 and TRBJ1-4; D uncertain. This CDR3 comprises 15 residues. The ends were cut back, 5 bases at V and 3 bases at J, with 13 bases in the middle. Germline CDR1 reads SEHNR; CDR2 reads FQNEAQ (reference sequence). CDR3 DNA: TGTGCCAGCAGCCCCCAGGACTTGGCTAATGAAAAACTGTTTTTT. It yields the protein CASSPQDLANEKLFF.

The V and J genes are TRBV4-2 and TRBJ2-7; TRBD2 aligns across 8 bases. CDR1 is LGHNA, CDR2 YNFKEQ, per germline. V lost 0 bases, J lost 4 bases, and 5 bases stayed unmatched. This CDR3 has 15 amino acids. CDR3 bases: TGTGCCAGCAGCCAAGAACAAGGGACTAGTTACGAGCAGTACTTC. It encodes CASSQEQGTSYEQYF.

V usage is TRBV5-4 and J usage is TRBJ1-1; D is unclear. This CDR3 contains 16 residues. Trimming removed 0 bases from V and 10 bases from J, with 22 bases in between. CDR1 is SGHNT and CDR2 is YYREEE in the germline V gene (reference sequence). The CDR3 coding sequence is TGTGCCAGCAGCTTGGGGGAGGGATTTTCACCGGGTGGAGCTTTCTTT. Amino acids: CASSLGEGFSPGGAFF.

The V call is TRBV15, the J call TRBJ2-1; maybe TRBD1 (6 bases). This CDR3 has 14 residues. Trimming removed 1 base at V and 4 bases at J, with 8 bases between. The V gene's germline CDR1 is LNHNV and CDR2 YYDKDF (reference sequence). CDR3 in amino acids: CATSRGTGYNEQFF. The CDR3 bases are TGTGCCACCAGCAGAGGCACAGGGTACAATGAGCAGTTCTTC.

V gene TRBV2 combines with J gene TRBJ1-2; D perhaps matches TRBD1 (5 bases). V lost 9 bases, J lost 4 bases, and 15 bases lay in between. The CDR3 is made up of 13 amino acids. The germline CDR1 and CDR2 sequences are SNHLY and FYNNEI. The CDR3 protein is CASCAGEGYGYTF. The CDR3, as DNA: TGTGCCAGTTGCGCGGGGGAGGGCTATGGCTACACCTTC.

This chain uses TRBV15 with TRBJ2-1; no definite D call. Per germline, CDR1 LNHNV and CDR2 YYDKDF (reference sequence). V shed 0 bases and J shed 7 bases, with 10 bases lying between them. The CDR3 runs 14 residues. The CDR3 sequence: CATSRERVANEQFF. In DNA form, the CDR3 reads TGTGCCACCAGCAGAGAGCGAGTGGCAAATGAGCAGTTCTTC.

The chain joins TRBV13 to TRBJ2-7; 10 positions match TRBD1. CDR1 is PRHDT, CDR2 FYEKMQ, per germline (reference sequence). The CDR3 is 14 amino acids. Trimming took 5 bases from V and 7 from J; bases not matched to a gene: 8. Written as DNA, the CDR3 is TGTGCCAGCAGCAAACGACAGGGGGCTAGGGAGCAGTACTTC. Protein product: CASSKRQGAREQYF.

The chain is built from TRBV13 and TRBJ2-4; D tentatively reads TRBD1 or TRBD2 (6 bases each). The CDR3 covers 19 residues. V lost 3 bases and J lost 1, with 22 bases in between. Per the germline V gene, CDR1 is PRHDT and CDR2 is FYEKMQ (reference sequence). CDR3 sequence: CASSFPSSGANEAKNIQYF. The CDR3 region has the DNA TGTGCCAGCAGCTTCCCGTCGTCGGGGGCGAACGAGGCCAAAAACATTCAGTACTTC.

This chain joins TRBV5-8 and TRBJ2-5; 8 positions match TRBD2. The CDR3 consists of 17 residues. Germline V gene lookup returns CDR1 SGHTS and CDR2 YDEGEE. J gave up 0 bases and V 0 bases, and 7 bases lay outside the gene matches. CDR3 sequence: CASSLVVQRGYQETQYF. CDR3 coding DNA: TGTGCCAGCAGCTTGGTAGTCCAGCGGGGGTACCAAGAGACCCAGTACTTC.

The chain links TRBV2 to TRBJ2-1, with 8 bases aligning to TRBD2. The CDR3 is 16 amino acids. Germline-derived CDR1 and CDR2 are SNHLY and FYNNEI. V lost 3 bases to trimming and J lost 2 bases; unmatched junction nucleotides: 6. This CDR3 reads CASSDTSGTPYNEQFF. Written as DNA, the CDR3 is TGTGCCAGCAGTGACACTAGCGGAACCCCCTACAATGAGCAGTTCTTC.

This rearrangement joins TRBV29-1 to TRBJ2-3, with no clear D. With 4 bases removed from V and 4 bases from J, the gap between germline ends came to 9 bases. Germline CDR1 and CDR2: SQVTM and ANQGSEA. The CDR3 contains 12 residues. Written as DNA, the CDR3 is TGCAGCGTTGGAGCTGGAGCAGATACGCAGTATTTT. It yields the protein CSVGAGADTQYF.

The rearrangement joins TRBV4-3 to TRBJ2-7; 11 nucleotides match TRBD1. After removal of 0 bases from V and 7 bases from J, the junction contained 8 bases not matched to a gene. Germline CDR1 LGHNA, CDR2 YSLEER. This CDR3 has 16 amino acids. CDR3 nucleotide sequence: TGCGCCAGCAGCCAAGATCCCGGGACAGGGGGGCGTGAGCAGTACTTC. Residues: CASSQDPGTGGREQYF.